These 15 T cell receptor beta chains share one sample of origin, sequenced in a study of human T cells and chemical hapten exposure. TCRdb called the RACE reads again in MiXCR, with one record for every CDR3 protein. The table records about 57,000 distinct CDR3 sequences, around 9.3% of them present only once. Noted time point: patch test 1, 2 weeks after DPC sensitization. Described treatment: therapeutic diphenylcyclopropenone sensitization with weekly scalp DPC. The sequences come from whole blood, collected in connection with sensitization to the hapten diphenylcyclopropenone (DPC). These receptors were collected from a woman between 35 and 50 years old with alopecia areata. Some clones in this sample may be carry-over from other donors' samples.

Many counts were recorded for this clonotype. The rearrangement uses TRBV20-1 and TRBJ1-1, with D maybe TRBD1 (6 bases). Germline V CDR1 and CDR2: DFQATT, SNEGSKA (reference sequence). Trimming pared 4 bases from V and 4 bases from J, leaving 13 bases between. The CDR3 has 13 amino acids. CDR3 bases: TGCAGTGCTACCCAGGGGTCCGGCACTGAAGCTTTCTTT. Encoded protein: CSATQGSGTEAFF.

This clonotype was detected many times. The V call is TRBV11-2, the J call TRBJ2-3, with TRBD2 as a possible D gene (6 bases). Trimming removed 4 bases at V and 2 bases at J, with 13 bases between. This CDR3 region has 15 residues. Germline V gene data show CDR1 as SGHAT and CDR2 as FQNNGV. The CDR3 region is CASSSQGLTTDTQYF. The CDR3 DNA follows: TGTGCCAGCAGCTCCCAGGGACTCACCACAGATACGCAGTATTTT.

There are a few counts of this clonotype. This rearrangement joins TRBV6-6 to TRBJ1-2, with unresolved D. The CDR3 has 14 amino acids. Looked up from germline, CDR1 is MNHNY and CDR2 is SVGAGI (reference sequence). The V end was cut by 5 bases, the J end by 0 bases, with 10 bases between. DNA for the CDR3: TGTGCCAGCAGTGACCCCATGTCTAACTATGGCTACACCTTC. Amino acid sequence: CASSDPMSNYGYTF.

This clonotype has at least ten counts. The genes are TRBV5-6 and TRBJ2-1; the match to TRBD2 covers 10 bases. The ends lost 6 bases at V and 0 bases at J; junction bases unmatched: 9. The CDR3 is 17 amino acids. The germline V gene encodes CDR1 SGHDT and CDR2 YYEEEE. CDR3 region: CASTTGLAASSYNEQFF. The CDR3, as DNA: TGTGCCAGCACCACTGGACTAGCGGCGAGCTCCTACAATGAGCAGTTCTTC.

V is TRBV9 and J is TRBJ2-4; perhaps TRBD2 as D (7 bases). Germline assignment: CDR1 SGDLS and CDR2 YYNGEE. Trimming shortened V by 2 bases and J by 6 bases, and 15 bases separated the two germline ends. The CDR3 is made up of 15 amino acids. This CDR3 is CASSVDSGDINIQYF. The CDR3 DNA sequence: TGTGCCAGCAGCGTGGACAGCGGGGATATAAACATTCAGTACTTC. Drawing the rest from reference TRBV9 and TRBJ2-4, the complete variable domain is DSGVTQTPKHLITATGQRVTLRCSPRSGDLSVYWYQQSLDQGLQFLIQYYNGEERAKGNILERFSAQQFPDLHSELNLSSLELGDSALYFCASSVDSGDINIQYFGAGTRLSVL.

In this sample, this clonotype turned up a few times. This chain uses TRBV3-1 with TRBJ2-2, with D possibly TRBD2 on 6 matching bases. This CDR3 spans 14 amino acids. The V end was cut by 9 bases, the J end by 3 bases, with 14 bases between. Germline lookup yields CDR1 LGHDT and CDR2 YNNKEL (reference sequence). Here the CDR3 DNA reads TGTGCCAGTGGTGGGACTTATGACACCGGGGAGCTGTTTTTT. Amino acid sequence: CASGGTYDTGELFF.

This clonotype was seen repeatedly, ten times or more. The chain carries TRBV5-1 and TRBJ2-5, with 7 bases aligning to TRBD1. The germline gives CDR1 SGHRS, CDR2 YFSETQ. This CDR3 contains 15 residues. With V trimmed by 3 bases and J by 2 bases, 7 bases remained unmatched. The DNA of the CDR3 is TGCGCCAGCAGCTCCAGGGGGATTGGACAAGAGACCCAGTACTTC. Protein sequence: CASSSRGIGQETQYF.

The table lists this clonotype with a few counts. The V and J genes are TRBV7-8 and TRBJ2-5, with D maybe TRBD2 (7 bases). Germline V gene data show CDR1 as SGHVS and CDR2 as FQNEAQ. The CDR3 is 16 residues long. Trimming stripped 6 bases from V and 2 bases from J, with 19 bases between. The CDR3 sequence is CASRRPWRGQQETQYF. For the CDR3, the DNA is TGTGCCAGCAGGAGACCGTGGCGGGGGCAGCAAGAGACCCAGTACTTC.

This clonotype was picked up a small number of times. This chain joins TRBV5-1 and TRBJ2-6, with D unresolved. Germline V gene lookup returns CDR1 SGHRS and CDR2 YFSETQ. V was shortened by 5 bases and J by 0 bases, with 9 bases between the two germline ends. The CDR3 has 15 residues. The CDR3 spells CASSYYGSGANVLTF. CDR3 DNA sequence: TGCGCCAGCAGTTACTATGGCTCTGGGGCCAACGTCCTGACTTTC.

This clonotype appeared many times. CDR3 nucleotide sequence: TGTGCCAGCAGCTTCGCCCCGGGACAGGGGGAGACCCAGTACTTC. Translating it yields CASSFAPGQGETQYF. The chain has TRBV7-8 and TRBJ2-5; the match to TRBD1 covers 10 bases. Germline V gene sequence: CDR1 SGHVS, CDR2 FQNEAQ. J gave up 5 bases and V 3 bases, and 6 bases lay outside the gene matches. The CDR3 length is 15 residues.

This clonotype was recorded at least ten times. V usage is TRBV6-2 or TRBV6-3 and J usage is TRBJ2-2; D is ambiguous. CDR3 length: 13 amino acids. Germline V gives CDR1 MNHEY, CDR2 SVGEGT. The V end was cut by 4 bases, the J end by 4 bases, with 7 bases between. The CDR3: CASSWTFTGELFF. DNA of the CDR3: TGTGCCAGCAGTTGGACGTTCACCGGGGAGCTGTTTTTT.

The V and J genes are TRBV7-8 and TRBJ1-4; no clear D gene. From germline, CDR1 is SGHVS and CDR2 FQNEAQ. With 3 bases removed from V and 5 bases from J, the gap between germline ends came to 13 bases. The CDR3 is 15 amino acids. Here the CDR3 DNA reads TGTGCCAGCAGCTTCGGACTGAGTGAAAATGAAAAACTGTTTTTT. Translation: CASSFGLSENEKLFF.

This clonotype was picked up a small number of times. This sequence joins TRBV12-3 or TRBV12-4 and TRBJ1-1, with unresolved D. The V and J ends lost 5 bases and 1 base respectively, with 17 bases between them. The CDR3 runs to 16 residues. The CDR3 DNA reads TGTGCCAGCAGTCCGATTCCCCCCATTAGGAACACTGAAGCTTTCTTT. This translates into CASSPIPPIRNTEAFF.

This clonotype was observed at least ten times. The V and J genes are TRBV12-2 and TRBJ2-1; the table gives TRBD2 as D, unverified against the DNA. TRBV12-2 is a known pseudogene. This CDR3 region has 16 residues. The CDR3 bases are TGTGCAAGTCGCCCGACTAGCGGGGGCTACTACAATGAGCAGTTCTTC. Protein sequence: CASRPTSGGYYNEQFF.

This clonotype showed up many times. The genes are TRBV9 and TRBJ2-7, with 7 positions matching TRBD1. Trimming at V came to 4 bases and at J to 3 bases, leaving 4 bases not matched to a gene. The CDR3 totals 13 residues. Germline CDR1 reads SGDLS; CDR2 reads YYNGEE. The CDR3 sequence: CASSTTGVYEQYF. The CDR3 DNA reads as TGTGCCAGCAGCACAACAGGGGTCTACGAGCAGTACTTC. The complete variable domain, with remaining parts taken from reference TRBV9 and TRBJ2-7, reads DSGVTQTPKHLITATGQRVTLRCSPRSGDLSVYWYQQSLDQGLQFLIQYYNGEERAKGNILERFSAQQFPDLHSELNLSSLELGDSALYFCASSTTGVYEQYFGPGTRLTVT.